These 19 T cell receptor beta chains were sequenced from one sample in a study of T cell clonotyping in hematopoietic cell transplantation. Some clones are missing from TCRdb's copy, which holds only in-frame ones; the method was immunoSEQ multiplex PCR. Of approximately 4,200 clones listed, roughly 95% were seen once; the top ten hold approximately 2.6%. Here the sequenced sample was PBMCs, taken 100 days after allogeneic stem cell transplant. These receptors all come from a male patient in his thirties or forties who had an allogeneic stem cell transplant from a related donor, so the T cells may come from the graft donor. Some clones in this sample may be carry-over from other donors' samples.

The CDR3 is CASSLGEHEAFF. The DNA for the CDR3 is TGCGCCAGCAGCTTGGGAGAGCATGAAGCTTTCTTT. J is TRBJ1-1 and V is TRBV5-1; no definite D call. CDR3 length equals 12 residues. V was clipped by 0 bases and J by 7 bases, with 7 bases between them. In germline, CDR1 is SGHRS, CDR2 YFSETQ.

The chain joins TRBV25-1 to TRBJ2-2; D remains ambiguous. The CDR3 length is 16 residues. The germline gives CDR1 MGHDK, CDR2 SYGVNS. V dropped 3 bases and J dropped 0 bases, with 11 bases sitting between them. Here the CDR3 DNA reads TGTGCCAGCAGTGATGTCCGAGCTCCGAACACCGGGGAGCTGTTTTTT. This codes for CASSDVRAPNTGELFF.

The CDR3 region is CASSLEYTGNGYTF. Here the CDR3 DNA reads TGTGCCAGCAGTTTAGAATATACAGGGAACGGCTACACCTTC. The V and J genes are TRBV27 and TRBJ1-2, with D perhaps matching TRBD1 (6 bases). Germline loops: CDR1 MNHEY, CDR2 SMNVEV (reference sequence). The V gene lost 2 bases and the J gene lost 8 bases, with 15 bases spanning the gap. The length of the CDR3 is 14 residues.

This clone was counted once. V usage is TRBV19 and J usage is TRBJ1-2; no clear D. Looked up from germline, CDR1 is LNHDA and CDR2 is SQIVND (reference sequence). This CDR3 is built from 13 residues. With 3 bases removed from V and 1 base from J, the gap between germline ends came to 6 bases. The CDR3 region is CASSMGFNYGYTF. The CDR3 DNA follows: TGTGCCAGTAGTATGGGATTTAACTATGGCTACACCTTC. The variable domain in full, with the rest retrieved from reference TRBV19 and TRBJ1-2, is DGGITQSPKYLFRKEGQNVTLSCEQNLNHDAMYWYRQDPGQGLRLIYYSQIVNDFQKGDIAEGYSVSREKKESFPLTVTSAQKNPTAFYLCASSMGFNYGYTFGSGTRLTVV.

This chain joins TRBV7-2 and TRBJ2-3; D remains ambiguous. Trimming pared 0 bases from V and 3 bases from J, leaving 4 bases between. This CDR3 comprises 13 residues. Per the germline V gene, CDR1 is SGHTA and CDR2 is FQGNSA. CDR3 sequence (DNA): TGTGCCAGCAGCTTAGCGTATACAGATACGCAGTATTTT. This gives the protein CASSLAYTDTQYF.

The chain couples TRBV30 to TRBJ1-1, with a weak D call TRBD1 (5 bases). The V gene lost 4 bases and the J gene lost 4 bases, with 16 bases spanning the gap. This CDR3 has 14 amino acids. CDR1 and CDR2 (germline): GTSNPN, SVGIG (reference sequence). The CDR3 sequence is CAWTEGWGRTEAFF. CDR3 DNA sequence: TGTGCCTGGACTGAAGGGTGGGGACGCACTGAAGCTTTCTTT.

This sequence joins TRBV19 and TRBJ2-5; D unresolved. V was pared by 5 bases and J by 3 bases, with 10 bases between. The CDR3 is 13 amino acids. Germline loops: CDR1 LNHDA, CDR2 SQIVND (reference sequence). CDR3 coding DNA: TGTGCCAGTAGTCCAAACCGCGAAGAGACCCAGTACTTC. Protein product: CASSPNREETQYF.

The genes are TRBV5-1 and TRBJ1-6; tentatively, D is TRBD1 (6 bases). This CDR3 comprises 17 residues. CDR1 SGHRS and CDR2 YFSETQ come from the germline V gene. V was cut by 3 bases and J by 7 bases, with 20 bases left in between. CDR3: CASSSIPDSYGNSPLHF. CDR3 DNA sequence: TGCGCCAGCAGCTCAATACCGGACAGCTACGGAAATTCACCCCTCCACTTT. Full variable domain (outside the CDR3, taken from reference TRBV5-1 and TRBJ1-6): KAGVTQTPRYLIKTRGQQVTLSCSPISGHRSVSWYQQTPGQGLQFLFEYFSETQRNKGNFPGRFSGRQFSNSRSEMNVSTLELGDSALYLCASSSIPDSYGNSPLHFGNGTRLTVT.

The chain employs TRBV14 and TRBJ1-2; 8 bases line up with TRBD1. Germline CDR1 reads SGHDN; CDR2 reads FVKESK. The CDR3 consists of 13 residues. V lost 4 bases to trimming and J lost 3 bases; unmatched junction nucleotides: 1. The CDR3 DNA reads as TGTGCCAGCAGCCCGGGACAGGACTATGGCTACACCTTC. Its protein is CASSPGQDYGYTF.

The J gene is TRBJ1-1, the V gene TRBV19; 7 bases fit TRBD1. The germline V gene has CDR1 LNHDA and CDR2 SQIVND (reference sequence). With V trimmed by 10 bases and J by 2 bases, 25 bases remained unmatched. The CDR3 totals 19 residues. CDR3 in DNA: TGTGCCACCCGCCCGCTACCGGGACAGCGGAAAAGGGACAACACTGAAGCTTTCTTT. Protein product: CATRPLPGQRKRDNTEAFF.

Only one count was recorded for this clone. The chain couples TRBV7-2 to TRBJ2-3; 7 bases align to TRBD1. This CDR3 spans 13 amino acids. V lost 5 bases to trimming and J lost 6 bases; unmatched junction nucleotides: 5. In germline, CDR1 is SGHTA, CDR2 FQGNSA. CDR3 sequence (DNA): TGTGCCAGCAGCGCTAACAGGGGTGATACGCAGTATTTT. Protein sequence: CASSANRGDTQYF.

The J gene is TRBJ1-2, the V gene TRBV2; tentatively, D is TRBD1 (5 bases). Germline CDR1 SNHLY, CDR2 FYNNEI. The CDR3 covers 15 residues. Trimming left V 4 bases short and J 3 bases short, with 15 bases between. The CDR3 spells CASSVEPGLDYGYTF. CDR3 DNA sequence: TGTGCCAGCAGTGTGGAGCCAGGGCTAGACTATGGCTACACCTTC.

V gene TRBV5-1 combines with J gene TRBJ2-5; the D is unclear. Germline V gives CDR1 SGHRS, CDR2 YFSETQ. The CDR3 has 13 amino acids. Trimming left V 4 bases short and J 1 base short, with 8 bases between. Written as DNA, the CDR3 is TGCGCCAGCAGCCGTGACCCCCAAGAGACCCAGTACTTC. This gives the protein CASSRDPQETQYF.

This rearrangement joins TRBV7-2 to TRBJ1-2; 8 bases agree with TRBD1. The CDR3 has 15 residues. CDR1 is SGHTA and CDR2 is FQGNSA in the germline V gene. Unmatched junction bases numbered 12, after V lost 5 bases and J lost 7 bases. CDR3 bases: TGTGCCAGCAGCGGACAGGGCATCCAGAGTGGTGGCTACACCTTC. Protein sequence: CASSGQGIQSGGYTF.

The chain uses TRBV10-3 and TRBJ2-1; D call uncertain. Per germline, CDR1 ENHRY and CDR2 SYGVKD. The CDR3 totals 14 residues. V was cut by 6 bases and J by 5 bases, with 14 bases left in between. The CDR3 sequence is CAIRSIGSHNEQFF. The CDR3 coding sequence is TGTGCCATCAGATCTATCGGATCCCACAATGAGCAGTTCTTC.

The chain is built from TRBV10-3 and TRBJ1-1; no firm D call. In germline, CDR1 is ENHRY, CDR2 SYGVKD. The CDR3 sequence is 13 residues long. Deletions cut 6 bases from V and 4 bases from J, with 12 bases between. The CDR3 protein is CAIRPDGVTEAFF. CDR3 bases: TGTGCCATCAGGCCGGATGGGGTCACTGAAGCTTTCTTT.

The CDR3 sequence: CASSFPRETQYF. The CDR3 DNA follows: TGTGCCAGCAGTTTCCCCCGAGAGACCCAGTACTTC. The chain carries TRBV6-5 and TRBJ2-5; D not resolved. V lost 4 bases and J lost 4, with 7 bases in between. The CDR3 extends over 12 amino acids. Germline V lookup: CDR1 MNHEY, CDR2 SVGAGI.

The CDR3 loop is CAWSRVLNTEAFF. The CDR3 coding sequence is TGTGCCTGGAGTCGGGTACTGAACACTGAAGCTTTCTTT. The rearrangement links TRBV30 to TRBJ1-1, with unresolved D. There are 13 residues in the CDR3. Germline CDR1 reads GTSNPN; CDR2 reads SVGIG (reference sequence). The ends were cut back, 2 bases at V and 0 bases at J, with 7 bases in the middle.

V is TRBV6-6 and J is TRBJ1-5; the D gene is possibly TRBD1 (5 bases). The CDR3 covers 13 residues. Trimming cost V 4 bases and J 5 bases, with 9 bases left between them. Germline CDR1 is MNHNY and CDR2 is SVGAGI (reference sequence). The CDR3 region has the DNA TGTGCCAGCAGTTTGGGGGAGTATCAGCCCCAGCATTTT. This sequence encodes CASSLGEYQPQHF.